Shown below are 2 T cell receptor beta chains from a single sample sequenced in a study of cytomegalovirus exposure and HLA in healthy donors. 60 Vbeta and 13 Jbeta primers were used in PCR. Assay: immunoSEQ multiplex PCR; the TCRdb copy retains only in-frame clones and omits some. The sample holds 160,000 or so clones, roughly 79% seen once. Sequencing was done on a sample of PBMCs. These TCRs come from a woman in her 50s in good health and CMV-seronegative.

The chain employs TRBV4-3 and TRBJ1-3; TRBD1 matches at 9 bases. V was pared by 1 base and J by 4 bases, with 2 bases of the junction left unmatched. Germline loops: CDR1 LGHNA, CDR2 YSLEER. The CDR3 covers 15 residues. The chain's CDR3 is CASSQGTGAGNTIYF. CDR3 DNA: TGCGCCAGCAGCCAAGGGACAGGGGCCGGAAACACCATATATTTT.

This sequence joins TRBV2 and TRBJ2-3; 8 bases line up with TRBD1. V was clipped by 2 bases and J by 6 bases; unmatched bases: 4. The length of the CDR3 is 14 residues. Germline-derived CDR1 and CDR2 are SNHLY and FYNNEI. The CDR3 protein is CASSERQGRDTQYF. In nucleotides, the CDR3 is TGTGCCAGCAGTGAAAGACAGGGGAGGGATACGCAGTATTTT. The full variable domain, its missing parts supplied by reference TRBV2 and TRBJ2-3, is EPEVTQTPSHQVTQMGQEVILRCVPISNHLYFYWYRQILGQKVEFLVSFYNNEISEKSEIFDDQFSVERPDGSNFTLKIRSTKLEDSAMYFCASSERQGRDTQYFGPGTRLTVL.